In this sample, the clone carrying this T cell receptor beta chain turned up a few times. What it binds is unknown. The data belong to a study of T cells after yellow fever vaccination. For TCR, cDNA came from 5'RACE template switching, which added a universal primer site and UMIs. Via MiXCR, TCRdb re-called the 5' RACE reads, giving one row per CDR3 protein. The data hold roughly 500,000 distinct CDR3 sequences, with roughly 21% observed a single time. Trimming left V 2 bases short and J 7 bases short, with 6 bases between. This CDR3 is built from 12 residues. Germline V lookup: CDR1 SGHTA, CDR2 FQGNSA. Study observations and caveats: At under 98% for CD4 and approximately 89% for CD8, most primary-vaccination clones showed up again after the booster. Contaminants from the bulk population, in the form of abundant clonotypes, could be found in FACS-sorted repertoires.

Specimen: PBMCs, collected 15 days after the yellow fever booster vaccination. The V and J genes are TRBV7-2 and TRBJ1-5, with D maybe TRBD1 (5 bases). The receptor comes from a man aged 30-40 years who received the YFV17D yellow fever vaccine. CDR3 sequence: CASSLWGQPQHF. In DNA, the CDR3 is TGTGCCAGCAGCTTATGGGGCCAGCCCCAGCATTTT.